This T cell receptor beta chain was retrieved from a study of T cell responses to AZD1222 COVID-19 vaccine. Study-level results: Spike was spanned by vaccine-associated CD4 TCRs, which were dominant at 160-218 and 743-854. Donors were chiefly white British, with a greater number of females, and clonal diversity was perhaps underestimated.

On this clone itself: The antigen is undetermined.

Assay: immunoSEQ multiplex PCR; the TCRdb copy retains only in-frame clones and omits some. This table holds approximately 100,000 clones, about 91% found once. Germline V gives CDR1 ENHRY, CDR2 SYGVKD. This CDR3 region has 15 residues. V was pared by 0 bases and J by 2 bases, with 10 bases between. V usage is TRBV10-3 and J usage is TRBJ2-5; D perhaps matches TRBD1 (5 bases). The source material was peripheral blood, sampled on day 0 of AZD1222 vaccination. The receptor comes from an adult in good health. CDR3 nucleotides: TGTGCCATCAGTGAGTCAACAGGTGCACAAGAGACCCAGTACTTC. Translation: CAISESTGAQETQYF.